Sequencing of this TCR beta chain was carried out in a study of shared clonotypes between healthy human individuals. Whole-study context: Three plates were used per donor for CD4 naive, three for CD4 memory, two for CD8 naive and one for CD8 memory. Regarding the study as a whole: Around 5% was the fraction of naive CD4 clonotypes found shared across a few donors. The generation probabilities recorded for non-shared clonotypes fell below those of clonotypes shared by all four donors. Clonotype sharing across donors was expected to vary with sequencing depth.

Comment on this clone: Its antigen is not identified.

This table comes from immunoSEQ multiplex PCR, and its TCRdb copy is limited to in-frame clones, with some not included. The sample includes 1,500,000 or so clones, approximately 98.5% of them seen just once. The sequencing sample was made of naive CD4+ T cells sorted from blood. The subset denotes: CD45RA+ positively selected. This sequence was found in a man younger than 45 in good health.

CDR3: CASSFVSIFWRANEQFF. The DNA of the CDR3 is TGTGCCAGCAGTTTTGTTTCGATCTTTTGGCGGGCCAATGAGCAGTTCTTC. The chain couples TRBV27 to TRBJ2-1, with D perhaps TRBD2 (5 bases). V was trimmed by 3 bases and J by 6 bases, leaving 21 bases between them. The CDR3 has 17 amino acids. Germline loops: CDR1 MNHEY, CDR2 SMNVEV (reference sequence).